Listed here are 30 T cell receptor beta chains from one sample, sequenced in a study of T cell repertoires in cytomegalovirus infection (dated 2019 in TCRdb). Instrument on record: Illumina HiSeq 1500. TCRdb took the public reads, trimmed them with fastp at Q25, ran MiXCR for clone calling and kept in-frame beta chains. Entries are consolidated by CDR3 protein sequence, retaining the most common genes and DNA. The table for this sample lists about 450,000 distinct CDR3 sequences; 30% to 40% of them were counted only once. The ten largest clones take up approximately 13% of the sample. The sample was PBMCs. The receptors originated from a human donor in good health (CMV status not recorded). Some clones in this sample may be carry-over from other donors' samples.

DNA for the CDR3: TGCAGTGCGGAAAGGAGGGTAAACACTGAAGCTTTCTTT. As protein: CSAERRVNTEAFF. This rearrangement joins TRBV20-1 to TRBJ1-1; D is unclear. V lost 6 bases, J lost 2 bases, and 13 bases lay in between. CDR3 length: 13 residues. CDR1 and CDR2 (germline): DFQATT, SNEGSKA (reference sequence).

This clonotype came up a few times. This sequence joins TRBV6-1 and TRBJ2-7, with D hard to call. V was cut by 3 bases and J by 2 bases, with 8 bases left in between. This CDR3 comprises 13 residues. Germline V gives CDR1 MNHNS, CDR2 SASEGT. The CDR3 nucleotides are TGTGCCAGCAGTGAGGATAATACCTACGAGCAGTACTTC. This encodes CASSEDNTYEQYF.

The chain recombines TRBV7-9 with TRBJ1-1; D perhaps matches TRBD1 (5 bases). Germline assignment: CDR1 SEHNR and CDR2 FQNEAQ (reference sequence). The CDR3 has 14 amino acids. V lost 1 base to trimming and J lost 3 bases, with 9 bases between them. CDR3 amino acids: CASSLVGTDTEAFF. The DNA of the CDR3 is TGTGCCAGCAGCTTAGTCGGGACGGACACTGAAGCTTTCTTT.

This clonotype was detected a few times. This chain uses TRBV4-3 with TRBJ1-6; D might be TRBD1 (5 bases). V lost 1 base and J 5 bases, leaving 6 bases between the germline ends. Germline lookup yields CDR1 LGHNA and CDR2 YSLEER. The CDR3 extends over 14 amino acids. CDR3 coding DNA: TGCGCCAGCAGCCAAGGACAGAATAATTCACCCCTCCACTTT. Translated, it gives CASSQGQNNSPLHF.

The chain couples TRBV19 to TRBJ2-2; TRBD2 is a possible D gene (5 bases). The CDR3 contains 16 residues. The V gene's germline CDR1 is LNHDA and CDR2 SQIVND (reference sequence). Trimming pared 3 bases from V and 0 bases from J, leaving 11 bases between. CDR3 DNA: TGTGCCAGTAGTATGTTGAGGGCGACGAACACCGGGGAGCTGTTTTTT. This sequence encodes CASSMLRATNTGELFF.

The V and J genes are TRBV7-6 and TRBJ2-7; D possibly corresponds to TRBD2 (5 bases). Per germline, CDR1 SGHVS and CDR2 FNYEAQ. V dropped 5 bases and J dropped 2 bases, with 7 bases sitting between them. CDR3 length: 12 residues. DNA for the CDR3: TGTGCCAGCAGCGGGAGTCCCTACGAGCAGTACTTC. Its protein is CASSGSPYEQYF.

The chain employs TRBV6-5 and TRBJ1-2; 8 bases map to TRBD1. The CDR3 spans 14 residues. V trimming: 6 bases; J trimming: 7 bases; junction bases outside the gene matches: 10. CDR1 and CDR2 from the germline V gene are MNHEY and SVGAGI. The CDR3 here is CASSPDTTGGGYTF. The CDR3 DNA reads as TGTGCCAGCAGCCCCGATACCACAGGGGGTGGCTACACCTTC.

This rearrangement joins TRBV12-3 or TRBV12-4 to TRBJ1-6; TRBD1 might be the D (5 bases). The CDR3 is made up of 15 amino acids. V lost 3 bases and J 6 bases, leaving 12 bases between the germline ends. The CDR3 nucleotides are TGTGCCAGCAGTTTGGGCAGGGCGGTTAATTCACCCCTCCACTTT. Protein product: CASSLGRAVNSPLHF.

V usage is TRBV6-4 and J usage is TRBJ1-2; perhaps TRBD1 as D (6 bases). Germline CDR1 and CDR2: MRHNA and SNTAGT. The length of the CDR3 is 14 residues. The V end was cut by 6 bases, the J end by 1 base, with 12 bases between. The CDR3 here is CASSREGGNYGYTF. The DNA of the CDR3 is TGTGCCAGCAGCCGAGAGGGGGGTAACTATGGCTACACCTTC.

The sample holds many counts of this clonotype. V and J are TRBV7-8 and TRBJ1-4, with TRBD1 identical over 7 bases. The CDR3 runs 17 residues. The junction had 8 bases not matched to a gene; V was cut back by 4 bases and J by 0 bases. CDR1 SGHVS and CDR2 FQNEAQ come from the germline V gene. CDR3 sequence: CASSSNRDRATNEKLFF. In DNA, the CDR3 is TGTGCCAGCAGCTCAAACCGGGACAGAGCAACTAATGAAAAACTGTTTTTT.

Only a few counts were recorded for this clonotype. V usage is TRBV18 and J usage is TRBJ2-3; possible D gene TRBD1, 5 bases. V was pared by 3 bases and J by 2 bases, with 18 bases between. This CDR3 contains 17 residues. Germline V gives CDR1 KGHSH, CDR2 LQKENI. CDR3 loop: CASSPSIPGGATDTQYF. CDR3 nucleotides: TGTGCCAGCTCACCCTCCATCCCTGGTGGGGCCACAGATACGCAGTATTTT.

This clonotype was seen a handful of times. The chain employs TRBV20-1 and TRBJ2-1; unclear D gene. CDR3 length equals 12 residues. Germline CDR1 and CDR2: DFQATT and SNEGSKA (reference sequence). V dropped 2 bases and J dropped 4 bases, with 6 bases sitting between them. The CDR3 region is CSARSNYNEQFF. CDR3 in DNA: TGCAGTGCTAGATCTAATTACAATGAGCAGTTCTTC.

The chain combines TRBV10-3 with TRBJ2-7; 12 positions agree with TRBD1. This CDR3 spans 17 amino acids. The trim removed 7 bases at V and 2 bases at J, leaving 12 bases unmatched. CDR1 ENHRY and CDR2 SYGVKD come from the germline V gene. The CDR3 is CAIMMEGQGASTYEQYF. The CDR3, as DNA: TGTGCCATCATGATGGAGGGACAGGGGGCCAGCACCTACGAGCAGTACTTC.

In the case of this clonotype: This clone may be a read error of a much larger clone one base away. V and J are TRBV7-2 and TRBJ1-5; D is possibly TRBD1 (6 bases). Germline CDR1 reads SGHTA; CDR2 reads FQGNSA. The CDR3 loop spans 15 amino acids. DNA for the CDR3: TGTGCCAGCAGCTTGGGGGGCCAAAGCAATCAGACCCAGCATTTT. This gives the protein CASSLGGQSNQTQHF.

This rearrangement joins TRBV28 to TRBJ2-7, with 7 bases identical to TRBD2. The CDR3 length is 14 residues. Germline V gene data show CDR1 as MDHEN and CDR2 as SYDVKM. V lost 6 bases to trimming and J lost 6 bases; unmatched junction nucleotides: 11. This chain's CDR3 is CASRPRGEGFEQYF. In DNA, the CDR3 is TGTGCCAGCAGACCCCGGGGGGAAGGGTTCGAGCAGTACTTC.

J is TRBJ2-7 and V is TRBV5-6; no clear D gene. The V end was cut by 2 bases, the J end by 1 base, with 7 bases between. The germline gives CDR1 SGHDT, CDR2 YYEEEE. This CDR3 region has 13 residues. The CDR3 DNA reads TGTGCCAGCAGCTTTACGGAATCCTACGAGCAGTACTTC. Its protein product is CASSFTESYEQYF.

This clonotype was detected many times. The chain is built from TRBV6-1 and TRBJ1-4, with 8 bases identical to TRBD1. CDR3 length: 15 amino acids. The V gene end was trimmed by 6 bases and the J gene end by 8 bases; junction bases not matched to a gene: 11. CDR1 and CDR2 from the germline V gene are MNHNS and SASEGT. CDR3 nucleotide sequence: TGTGCCAGCAGACGCACCACTACAGGGGGGGAAAAACTGTTTTTT. Residues: CASRRTTTGGEKLFF.

This clonotype appeared a few times. The chain couples TRBV29-1 to TRBJ2-1, with D maybe TRBD1 (6 bases). V lost 3 bases, J lost 4 bases, and 10 bases lay in between. Per germline, CDR1 SQVTM and CDR2 ANQGSEA. The CDR3 runs 13 residues. CDR3 DNA sequence: TGCAGCGTTGATGGGGGCACGTACAATGAGCAGTTCTTC. Translation gives CSVDGGTYNEQFF.

The CDR3 loop is CASSLRWASGDETQYF. The CDR3 region has the DNA TGTGCCAGCAGCTTGCGGTGGGCTAGCGGGGATGAGACCCAGTACTTC. The chain is built from TRBV5-4 and TRBJ2-5; 9 positions agree with TRBD2. The CDR3 runs to 16 residues. CDR1 is SGHNT, CDR2 YYREEE, per germline (reference sequence). V trimming: 1 base; J trimming: 5 bases; junction bases outside the gene matches: 9.

This clonotype was seen a few times. The V call is TRBV12-3 or TRBV12-4, the J call TRBJ1-6; D unclear. There are 15 residues in the CDR3. This chain's CDR3 is CDEPPYSRPSSPLHF. DNA for the CDR3: TGTGACGAACCCCCCTATTCCCGGCCCTCGTCACCCCTCCACTTT.

This chain joins TRBV6-6 and TRBJ1-6, with 7 bases that match TRBD1. Germline V lookup: CDR1 MNHNY, CDR2 SVGAGI (reference sequence). This CDR3 spans 15 amino acids. The junction had 12 bases not matched to a gene; V was cut back by 6 bases and J by 10 bases. The CDR3 sequence: CASRPGQEIYSPLHF. CDR3 DNA sequence: TGTGCCAGCAGACCAGGACAGGAGATATACTCACCCCTCCACTTT.

CDR3 loop: CAGRIGQGASYEQYF. The CDR3 DNA follows: TGTGCCGGCCGAATTGGACAGGGGGCATCTTACGAGCAGTACTTC. The chain carries TRBV12-3 or TRBV12-4 and TRBJ2-7; 11 bases are a match to TRBD1. V shed 11 bases and J 4 bases; nucleotides not matched to a gene: 13. The CDR3 totals 15 residues.

The chain combines TRBV5-1 with TRBJ2-6; D is possibly TRBD1 (6 bases). Germline V lookup: CDR1 SGHRS, CDR2 YFSETQ. This CDR3 has 16 amino acids. Trimming removed 4 bases at V and 1 base at J, with 12 bases between. CDR3 residues: CASSTGQPSGANVLTF. As DNA, the CDR3 is TGCGCCAGCAGCACCGGACAGCCTTCTGGGGCCAACGTCCTGACTTTC. Using reference TRBV5-1 and TRBJ2-6 for the parts outside the CDR3, the full variable domain is KAGVTQTPRYLIKTRGQQVTLSCSPISGHRSVSWYQQTPGQGLQFLFEYFSETQRNKGNFPGRFSGRQFSNSRSEMNVSTLELGDSALYLCASSTGQPSGANVLTFGAGSRLTVL.

This chain uses TRBV12-3 or TRBV12-4 with TRBJ1-4, with TRBD1 matching over 7 bases. The V gene end was trimmed by 8 bases and the J gene end by 6 bases; junction bases not matched to a gene: 9. The CDR3 runs to 14 residues. Written as DNA, the CDR3 is TGTGCCAGCCGAATAAGGGGGCGCGATGAAAAACTGTTTTTT. Its translation: CASRIRGRDEKLFF.

This clonotype showed up just once. Being one base from a much bigger clone, this may be a read error. No conserved phenylalanine or tryptophan is present at the end of the CDR3, so a read error is the likely explanation. The genes are TRBV7-2 and TRBJ1-3; no clear D gene. This CDR3 region has 15 residues. In germline, CDR1 is SGHTA, CDR2 FQGNSA. V was pared by 4 bases and J by 1 base, with 11 bases between. Here the CDR3 DNA reads TGTGCCAGCAGCTCAGAGCGGACGTCTGGAAACACCATATATTTG. It is translated as CASSSERTSGNTIYL.

This clonotype was detected only a few times. The chain couples TRBV27 to TRBJ1-2; the D is unclear. V lost 3 bases and J 7 bases, leaving 15 bases between the germline ends. CDR3 length: 14 residues. CDR1 and CDR2 (germline): MNHEY, SMNVEV (reference sequence). CDR3 sequence: CASSLGPVFSGYTF. In nucleotides, the CDR3 is TGTGCCAGCAGTTTGGGCCCGGTCTTCAGTGGCTACACCTTC.

This clonotype was counted between two and nine times. V usage is TRBV7-6 and J usage is TRBJ2-7, with D perhaps TRBD2 (5 bases). The V and J ends lost 6 bases and 0 bases respectively, with 15 bases between them. The CDR3 consists of 15 residues. Germline V gene data show CDR1 as SGHVS and CDR2 as FNYEAQ. The CDR3 loop is CASSPQRGSSYEQYF. The CDR3 DNA reads TGTGCCAGCAGTCCCCAAAGAGGGAGCTCCTACGAGCAGTACTTC.

V and J are TRBV20-1 and TRBJ2-1; D perhaps matches TRBD2 (6 bases). V shed 6 bases and J shed 5 bases, with 20 bases lying between them. The CDR3 is 15 residues long. From germline, CDR1 is DFQATT and CDR2 SNEGSKA (reference sequence). In DNA, the CDR3 is TGCAGTGCCAGTGGGCCGGGACGGGGGAACAATGAGCAGTTCTTC. Protein: CSASGPGRGNNEQFF.

This clonotype appeared many times. The rearrangement links TRBV7-2 to TRBJ1-1; D is possibly TRBD1 (5 bases). CDR1 and CDR2 (germline): SGHTA, FQGNSA. Between the trimmed V and J ends, which lost 4 bases and 2 bases, there was a span of 11 bases. The CDR3 loop spans 14 amino acids. This CDR3 reads CASSYGTANTEAFF. The DNA of the CDR3 is TGTGCCAGCAGCTATGGGACGGCCAACACTGAAGCTTTCTTT.

In this sample, this clonotype turned up many times. The chain carries TRBV7-8 and TRBJ1-6; 10 bases align to TRBD1. V shed 5 bases and J 7 bases; nucleotides not matched to a gene: 2. The CDR3 has 14 amino acids. Germline V gene data show CDR1 as SGHVS and CDR2 as FQNEAQ. The CDR3 loop is CASSGTGDNSPLHF. The CDR3 DNA sequence: TGTGCCAGCAGCGGGACAGGGGACAATTCACCCCTCCACTTT.